The 27 T cell receptor beta chains reported below all come from one sample, sequenced in a study of identical twins. Each CDR3 protein gets one entry after TCRdb re-called the 5' RACE reads with MiXCR. The sample gives 350,000 to 600,000 distinct CDR3 sequences, 12% to 15% of which show up once; more than 0.5% is in the top ten. This sample also belongs to another study, concerning yellow fever vaccine responses in identical twins.

The sequenced sample consisted of CD4+ T cells sorted from blood. The receptors here all came from a woman aged 18-35 years in good health.

This clonotype was counted ten times or more. The J gene is TRBJ2-3, the V gene TRBV20-1; TRBD2 is a possible D gene (5 bases). The CDR3 length is 14 residues. V dropped 1 base and J dropped 0 bases, with 8 bases sitting between them. Germline V gene data show CDR1 as DFQATT and CDR2 as SNEGSKA (reference sequence). CDR3 sequence: CSARVRGSTDTQYF. The DNA for the CDR3 is TGCAGTGCTAGAGTACGGGGAAGCACAGATACGCAGTATTTT.

This clonotype was recorded a few times. This chain connects TRBV7-8 to TRBJ2-5, with D unresolved. Trimming cost V 1 base and J 1 base, with 13 bases left between them. This CDR3 has 16 amino acids. Germline V gene sequence: CDR1 SGHVS, CDR2 FQNEAQ. DNA of the CDR3: TGTGCCAGCAGCTTAGTGGGCCGTAACCCCCAAGAGACCCAGTACTTC. Translation: CASSLVGRNPQETQYF.

This clonotype was seen more than once but under ten times. The gene calls are TRBV6-2 or TRBV6-3 and TRBJ2-1; D might be TRBD2 (5 bases). The CDR3 is 19 residues long. The V end was cut by 8 bases, the J end by 0 bases, with 26 bases between. Germline assignment: CDR1 MNHEY and CDR2 SVGEGT. The chain's CDR3 is CASAKGSKRPWSSYNEQFF. The CDR3 region has the DNA TGTGCCAGCGCTAAAGGTTCCAAGCGGCCCTGGAGCTCCTACAATGAGCAGTTCTTC.

The chain is built from TRBV15 and TRBJ2-1; 7 bases match TRBD2. The CDR3 spans 19 residues. V was clipped by 3 bases and J by 7 bases; unmatched bases: 21. Germline lookup yields CDR1 LNHNV and CDR2 YYDKDF (reference sequence). The CDR3 region is CATSSLGVTRDYWANEQFF. Here the CDR3 DNA reads TGTGCCACCAGCAGCTTGGGCGTGACCCGGGACTACTGGGCAAATGAGCAGTTCTTC.

This clonotype was found a few times. The chain links TRBV11-2 to TRBJ2-1; D unclear. The germline V gene encodes CDR1 SGHAT and CDR2 FQNNGV. This CDR3 is built from 14 residues. V shed 5 bases and J shed 3 bases, with 11 bases lying between them. CDR3 DNA sequence: TGTGCCAGCAGCCCACGGAGAGACTACAATGAGCAGTTCTTC. Its protein is CASSPRRDYNEQFF.

This chain links TRBV5-1 with TRBJ1-1; the match to TRBD1 covers 7 bases. The V segment lost 1 base and the J segment 0 bases; nucleotides outside the gene matches: 12. Germline assignment: CDR1 SGHRS and CDR2 YFSETQ. The CDR3 consists of 18 residues. DNA of the CDR3: TGCGCCAGCAGCTTGCGCCCCGGGACAGTTAACATGAACACTGAAGCTTTCTTT. This translates into CASSLRPGTVNMNTEAFF.

This CDR3 is CAWTGNRQGVWPQHF. DNA for the CDR3: TGTGCCTGGACGGGAAATCGACAGGGAGTGTGGCCCCAGCATTTT. V gene TRBV30 combines with J gene TRBJ1-5; 7 nucleotides agree with TRBD1. The CDR3 totals 15 residues. The V gene end was trimmed by 4 bases and the J gene end by 9 bases; junction bases not matched to a gene: 15. The germline V gene has CDR1 GTSNPN and CDR2 SVGIG (reference sequence).

The CDR3, as DNA: TGCGCCAGCAGCCAAGCTAGGACAGGGGGCGTGGACACTGAAGCTTTCTTT. It yields the protein CASSQARTGGVDTEAFF. The J gene is TRBJ1-1, the V gene TRBV4-1; TRBD1 aligns across 11 bases. The V segment lost 1 base and the J segment 3 bases; nucleotides outside the gene matches: 7. Germline V gene data show CDR1 as MGHRA and CDR2 as YSYEKL. The CDR3 spans 17 residues.

This clonotype was seen repeatedly, ten times or more. V and J are TRBV12-3 or TRBV12-4 and TRBJ2-5; D unclear. V was trimmed by 8 bases and J by 4 bases, leaving 14 bases between them. The CDR3 spans 13 residues. This CDR3 is CASLSARRETQYF. The CDR3 DNA sequence: TGTGCCAGCCTCTCTGCAAGGCGAGAGACCCAGTACTTC.

The CDR3 region is CASSLSGGQGEWTDTQYF. The CDR3 DNA reads as TGTGCCAGCAGCTTAAGTGGAGGACAGGGCGAATGGACAGATACGCAGTATTTT. The rearrangement joins TRBV11-1 to TRBJ2-3; TRBD1 matches 8 bases. J gave up 3 bases and V 2 bases, and 13 bases lay outside the gene matches. CDR1 is SGHAT, CDR2 FQDESV, per germline (reference sequence). CDR3 length: 18 residues.

The genes are TRBV5-6 and TRBJ2-5; no firm D call. The V gene lost 1 base and the J gene lost 1 base, with 11 bases spanning the gap. This CDR3 region has 15 residues. From germline, CDR1 is SGHDT and CDR2 YYEEEE. The CDR3 coding sequence is TGTGCCAGCAGCTTGACCAGGCTACCCCAAGAGACCCAGTACTTC. It yields the protein CASSLTRLPQETQYF. Complete variable domain (other parts from reference TRBV5-6 and TRBJ2-5): DAGVTQSPTHLIKTRGQQVTLRCSPKSGHDTVSWYQQALGQGPQFIFQYYEEEERQRGNFPDRFSGHQFPNYSSELNVNALLLGDSALYLCASSLTRLPQETQYFGPGTRLLVL.

This clonotype appeared a few times. The V call is TRBV6-1, the J call TRBJ1-1, with TRBD1 as a possible D gene (6 bases). The CDR3 contains 15 residues. Germline V gives CDR1 MNHNS, CDR2 SASEGT. Deletions cut 6 bases from V and 5 bases from J, with 19 bases between. The CDR3 DNA reads as TGTGCCAGCAGCTCCCCCGGACAGTTGAGGACTGAAGCTTTCTTT. It is translated as CASSSPGQLRTEAFF.

For the CDR3, the DNA is TGTGCCAGCAGCCAAGTGGTCGGGGTCCCCTACGAGCAGTACTTC. The encoded protein is CASSQVVGVPYEQYF. The chain links TRBV3-1 to TRBJ2-7, with D tentatively TRBD2 (5 bases). Germline loops: CDR1 LGHDT, CDR2 YNNKEL (reference sequence). V was pared by 1 base and J by 2 bases, with 12 bases between. The CDR3 is made up of 15 amino acids.

V and J are TRBV12-3 or TRBV12-4 and TRBJ2-1; D is perhaps TRBD1 or TRBD2 (5 bases each). V was clipped by 1 base and J by 5 bases, with 12 bases between them. The CDR3 loop spans 15 amino acids. The CDR3 here is CASSLVGPLDNEQFF. In DNA, the CDR3 is TGTGCCAGCAGTTTAGTGGGACCCCTCGACAATGAGCAGTTCTTC.

This clonotype turned up a few times. V usage is TRBV29-1 and J usage is TRBJ2-5; 11 positions match TRBD1. J gave up 5 bases and V 6 bases, and 8 bases lay outside the gene matches. This CDR3 region has 14 residues. Per the germline V gene, CDR1 is SQVTM and CDR2 is ANQGSEA. CDR3 loop: CSVQPGQGGETQYF. CDR3 sequence (DNA): TGCAGCGTCCAACCGGGACAGGGGGGCGAGACCCAGTACTTC.

This chain uses TRBV11-2 with TRBJ2-7; no clear D. The CDR3 runs to 14 residues. The germline CDR1 and CDR2 sequences are SGHAT and FQNNGV. Trimming pared 1 base from V and 9 bases from J, leaving 16 bases between. CDR3 sequence (DNA): TGTGCCAGCAGCTTAGTTACGGTGGAACGGCGGCAGTACTTC. It is translated as CASSLVTVERRQYF.

The table lists this clonotype with a few counts. The chain is built from TRBV7-2 and TRBJ2-7, with D unresolved. The germline V gene has CDR1 SGHTA and CDR2 FQGNSA. Trimming shortened V by 0 bases and J by 1 base, and 13 bases separated the two germline ends. The CDR3 contains 16 residues. CDR3 in DNA: TGTGCCAGCAGCTTAGCCGCTGGACGGCGATCCTACGAGCAGTACTTC. As protein: CASSLAAGRRSYEQYF.

This clonotype was recorded at least ten times. The chain carries TRBV20-1 and TRBJ1-2, with 7 bases that match TRBD1. V lost 4 bases and J lost 7; bases outside the gene matches: 18. CDR1 DFQATT and CDR2 SNEGSKA come from the germline V gene (reference sequence). The CDR3 spans 16 residues. The CDR3 sequence: CSAIVFGDRDRGGYTF. CDR3 DNA: TGCAGTGCTATAGTTTTTGGCGACAGGGACCGAGGTGGCTACACCTTC.

This clonotype has a count of ten or more. The chain combines TRBV7-9 with TRBJ1-1; D may be TRBD1 (5 bases). This CDR3 comprises 15 residues. V was trimmed by 5 bases and J by 8 bases, leaving 21 bases between them. Germline V gene data show CDR1 as SEHNR and CDR2 as FQNEAQ (reference sequence). CDR3 sequence reads: CASSPPPGRATEAFF. The CDR3 DNA follows: TGTGCCAGCAGCCCCCCACCTGGCAGGGCTACCGAAGCTTTCTTT.

The rearrangement joins TRBV7-9 to TRBJ2-2; no firm D call. This CDR3 has 13 residues. Germline values: CDR1 SEHNR, CDR2 FQNEAQ (reference sequence). V was cut by 5 bases and J by 8 bases, with 12 bases left in between. CDR3 region: CASSNLLGGELFF. CDR3 nucleotide sequence: TGTGCCAGCAGCAACTTGTTAGGAGGGGAGCTGTTTTTT.

This clonotype has only a few counts. The chain is built from TRBV11-2 and TRBJ2-1, with TRBD2 matching 7 bases. Germline V gives CDR1 SGHAT, CDR2 FQNNGV. This CDR3 contains 15 residues. After removal of 2 bases from V and 7 bases from J, the junction contained 8 bases not matched to a gene. This CDR3 is CASSLPGGRANEQFF. CDR3 bases: TGTGCCAGCAGCTTACCAGGCGGGAGAGCAAATGAGCAGTTCTTC.

Only a few counts were recorded for this clonotype. In DNA, the CDR3 is TGTGCCATCAGGGGACTAGCGGGAAGAGATGAGCAGTTCTTC. This codes for CAIRGLAGRDEQFF. The chain recombines TRBV10-3 with TRBJ2-1, with 13 bases fitting TRBD2. CDR1 and CDR2 (germline): ENHRY, SYGVKD. Unmatched junction bases numbered 4, after V lost 6 bases and J lost 8 bases. The CDR3 loop spans 14 amino acids.

This clonotype appeared many times. The rearrangement links TRBV12-3 or TRBV12-4 to TRBJ2-5; 11 nucleotides align to TRBD2. The V segment lost 6 bases and the J segment 10 bases; nucleotides outside the gene matches: 10. This CDR3 has 14 amino acids. Written as DNA, the CDR3 is TGTGCCAGCAGCACTAGCGGGGGAGCAAGGGACCAGTACTTC. Residues: CASSTSGGARDQYF.

The chain combines TRBV28 with TRBJ1-5, with D perhaps matching TRBD1 (5 bases). The germline V gene encodes CDR1 MDHEN and CDR2 SYDVKM. This CDR3 has 14 residues. Trimming took 7 bases from V and 2 from J, leaving 12 bases between them. CDR3 nucleotide sequence: TGTGCCAGCACTCCTGGCAGGGGCAATCAGCCCCAGCATTTT. Protein sequence: CASTPGRGNQPQHF.

The V gene is TRBV7-2, the J gene TRBJ2-3; 15 nucleotides line up with TRBD2. This CDR3 comprises 16 residues. Germline lookup yields CDR1 SGHTA and CDR2 FQGNSA. Trimming removed 6 bases from V and 5 bases from J; junction bases left unmatched: 6. The CDR3 nucleotides are TGTGCCAGCAGGCGGGGACTAGCGGGAGGTGAAGATACGCAGTATTTT. This codes for CASRRGLAGGEDTQYF.

This clonotype was seen only a few times. The J gene is TRBJ2-3, the V gene TRBV3-1, with 13 bases aligning to TRBD2. This CDR3 has 16 amino acids. Germline V lookup: CDR1 LGHDT, CDR2 YNNKEL (reference sequence). V was clipped by 4 bases and J by 1 base; unmatched bases: 2. The chain's CDR3 is CASSRTSGGGTDTQYF. The CDR3 nucleotides are TGTGCCAGCAGCCGAACTAGCGGGGGGGGCACAGATACGCAGTATTTT.

This sequence joins TRBV6-2 or TRBV6-3 and TRBJ2-7; 12 bases map to TRBD2. The CDR3 is 16 residues long. Germline CDR1 reads MNHEY; CDR2 reads SVGEGT. V lost 8 bases and J lost 0; bases outside the gene matches: 8. This chain's CDR3 is CASASPGLAGSYEQYF. The CDR3 bases are TGTGCCAGCGCCTCTCCGGGACTAGCGGGCTCCTACGAGCAGTACTTC.